This T cell receptor (beta chain) came from a study of blood T cell repertoires in COVID-19. Turning to the study itself: The United States, Italy and Spain provided the acute and convalescent COVID-19 samples.

How the authors handled the data: Estimated nucleated cell counts came from reference gene primer amplification. TCRdb's copy holds only in-frame clones and misses some; the assay was immunoSEQ multiplex PCR. That table furnishes V, J and clone size, whereas the DNA furnished D and trimming. The sample comprises some 30,000 clones, more than 70% of which are singletons, and roughly an eighth rests with the top ten. The CDR3 covers 15 residues. Germline V lookup: CDR1 MNHEY, CDR2 SMNVEV (reference sequence). Trimming removed 4 bases from V and 8 bases from J; junction bases left unmatched: 9. The TCR was taken from a human donor with active COVID-19. The donor label of this sample is uncertain. The chain uses TRBV27 and TRBJ1-4, with 8 bases aligning to TRBD1. What was sequenced was peripheral blood. CDR3: CASSSPGQGGEKLFF. The CDR3 DNA is TGTGCCAGCAGTTCGCCCGGACAGGGCGGAGAAAAACTGTTTTTT.